This TCR beta chain came from a study of T-cell reconstitution after alpha-beta-depleted transplantation in children. Study-wide results and caveats: Some patients' high day-60 TCRbeta diversity was attributed to recipient cells surviving conditioning. The main origin of T-cell counts and diversity one year after transplant was newly produced T cells. Several hundred graft clones that had expanded were reportedly the source of alpha-beta T cells about two months after transplant.

With 6 bases removed from V and 2 bases from J, the gap between germline ends came to 12 bases. The CDR3 consists of 14 residues. Unique molecular identifiers were incorporated when the TCRbeta library was constructed. TCRdb re-analysed the PCR reads in MiXCR, keeping a single row per CDR3 protein. The sample yields 8,000 to 9,500 distinct CDR3 sequences, 17% seen once. This clonotype was seen repeatedly, ten times or more. Antigen: not known. Here the sequenced sample was PBMCs, mostly from graft donor cells, taken 60 days after TCRalphabeta/CD19-depleted stem cell transplant. This TCR came from a girl under three years old who had a stem cell transplant for combined immunodeficiency, so the T cells may come from the graft donor. The rearrangement links TRBV12-3 or TRBV12-4 to TRBJ2-3, with no clear D. CDR3 protein: CASSPPSSTDTQYF. The CDR3, as DNA: TGTGCCAGCAGCCCTCCTTCGTCCACAGATACGCAGTATTTT.